This T cell receptor beta chain was identified in a study of cytomegalovirus exposure and HLA in healthy donors (dated by TCRdb to about 2017). The study in broad terms: An earlier analysis of several hundred of the donors reported approximately 260 Gb of sequence data and 117 million unique TCR beta sequences obtained from around 170 million T cells. Approximately 300 gigabases of sequencing data and approximately 80 million unique TCR sequences were included in an early release covering about 700 HLA-typed donors. Of the approximately 400 genotyped donors, 75% to 85% were placed in the genetic ancestry cluster associated with self-reported Caucasian donors. The study aimed to test whether cataloging public T cell receptors could reveal signatures of past pathogen exposure. The study used immunosequencing to profile the T cell repertoires of approximately 650 subjects and linked those repertoires to cytomegalovirus serostatus. Besides the first cohort of more than 650 subjects, a separate validation cohort made up of some 110 different subjects was used. To predict cytomegalovirus infection status, the study brought together high-throughput TCR immunosequencing, statistical association of individual TCRs with disease status, and machine learning. A later analysis re-examined previously published TCR beta repertoires from hundreds of donors and added high-resolution HLA genotyping to investigate patterns of TCR occurrence. In the later analysis, no new phenotypic data were used to find candidate immune exposures; instead, reliance was placed on TCR beta sequences and their occurrence across donors. An earlier analysis of 587 of the donors used high-throughput TCR beta sequencing to judge whether each TCR beta V gene segment behaved as functional or pseudogenic. Donor age, sex, ethnicity and CMV serostatus were compiled together with the repertoire data. Genome-wide SNP genotypes for about 55% of the 666 donors were used in a later genetic analysis, which treated that subset as a discovery cohort. All discovery cohort repertoires had been generated on a single sequencing platform. HLA typing covered class I and class II loci at four-digit resolution. The number of typed donors differed by locus: roughly 629-630 for A, B, C, DRB1 and DQB1; some 500 for DQA1; fewer than 610 for DPA1; and about 470 for DPB1. A handful of DR-DQ haplotypes were handled as single units for association and clustering because linkage in the cohort was strong. Across about 380 genotyped donors of the cohort, an average of approximately 240,000 unique TCR beta nucleotide sequences per donor were sequenced, and 15% to 20% of those sequences were non-productive.

About this clone itself: It has no known antigen specificity. Base qualities are not recorded, but no much larger clone differs from it by a single base.

In total, 500 to 700 healthy bone marrow donors made up the cohort. At the time of sampling, all cohort members were nominally healthy, though unrecorded immune exposures were likely present. The donor tested CMV seronegative, placing the donor among the approximately 360 seronegative members of the cohort. A peripheral blood sample was collected from each donor, and TCR beta sequencing was performed on peripheral blood mononuclear cells. The Qiagen DNeasy Blood Extraction Kit was used to extract genomic DNA from the blood cell samples. The CDR3 runs 18 amino acids, cysteine and phenylalanine included. Kept here is only the CDR3 DNA, which spans 54 bases and is read in frame from base 1. In the germline V gene, CDR1 corresponds to MDHEN and CDR2 to SYDVKM. The germline V end is reduced by 2 bases and the J end by 0 bases; junction bases left unmatched: 5. What the research found in general, with its limitations: In a later analysis, TCR association rates were found to vary across HLA loci, with the most associated TCRs seen for DRB1 alleles and the fewest for HLA-C alleles. The cohort was sequenced for TCR beta chains only, and without alpha or paired-chain data the features that could be detected were limited. The presence/absence analyses assumed that sequencing depth was roughly uniform across donors, and that assumption may not be true. Some IMGT-functional V segments, including TRBV6-2 and TRBV6-3, could not be distinguished by the 87-base-pair reads and were therefore excluded. When HLA alleles, especially DR and DQ, strongly co-occurred, TCR associations were difficult to assign to individual alleles. According to a later analysis, parvovirus B19, influenza, CMV and Epstein-Barr virus appeared linked to several top co-occurrence clusters. According to a later genetic analysis, donors in an Asian-associated ancestry cluster had fewer N-insertions in productive TCRs than the approximately 630-donor mean. A further reported finding was that TCR beta sequences accurately predicted the HLA-A and HLA-B alleles for most subjects in the first cohort. In a later analysis, HLA-associated TCR beta chains showed more clonal expansion and lower generation probabilities than non-associated chains that were equally common. A group of highly shared sequence variants was considered likely to be a technical artifact of the sequencing pipeline. The earlier analysis of 587 of the donors excluded over 15 rarely observed V segments, including chromosome 9 orphons, because counts were too low. Most TCR sequences were observed very rarely across donors, whereas some public TCRs were present in many individuals. Correlated functional status among segregating V segments might be attributable to linkage disequilibrium, but an unknown experimental factor could not be ruled out. The authors suggested that the approach could potentially be extended to other disease states and immunological phenotypes. The study listed 150 to 200 TCR beta chains as associated with cytomegalovirus. According to a later analysis, most CMV-associated TCR beta chains appeared to be HLA-restricted, and the HLA associations seemed to be driven largely by CMV exposure. Three of the identified cytomegalovirus-associated TCR beta chains were confirmed in vitro to be specific for cytomegalovirus antigens. V-gene and J-gene trimming of TCR beta chains was associated with a missense DCLRE1C variant in a later genetic analysis, and the association was replicated in an independent cohort. At a false discovery rate of 0.05, a later analysis linked approximately 18,000 TCR beta sequences to specific HLA alleles. The only immune exposure information available for the cohort was CMV serostatus. Cytomegalovirus status was reported to be diagnosed by the classifier with high specificity and sensitivity in both the original and validation cohorts. An earlier analysis of approximately 530 of the donors showed that most TCR beta V segments appeared in productive rearrangements either about 87% or about 30% of the time, which broadly matched IMGT annotations. Because some donors lacked HLA typing at each locus, the association tests relied only on the typed subset.

Receptor amplification or capture employed the immunoSEQ multiplex PCR assay. For the multiplex PCR, a mixture combining 60 forward primers for TCR Vbeta segments and 13 reverse primers for TCR Jbeta segments was used. The CDR3 region of rearranged TCR beta genes was amplified from genomic DNA with a multiplex PCR assay. The amplified TCR beta libraries were sequenced on the Illumina HiSeq System as 87-base-pair reads. The study's own analysis went as follows. A later analysis counted tens of millions of unique TCR beta chains across the 650 to 800 repertoires, and about 10 million of these chains were shared by at least two donors. A nearest-neighbor algorithm error-corrected the raw reads and collapsed the reads into unique sequences, merging closely related sequences to remove PCR and sequencing errors. V, D and J gene segments were assigned by aligning CDR3 sequences to IMGT reference sequences. For a sequence to be retained, at least a six-nucleotide match to both a V gene segment and a J gene segment was required. Rearrangements were called productive when the CDR3 lacked stop codons and stayed in frame with V and J; all others were non-productive. Following IMGT convention, CDR3 was defined as the stretch from the second conserved V-encoded cysteine up to the conserved J-encoded phenylalanine. The earlier analysis of 450 to 750 of the donors excluded any sequence lacking an unambiguous match to a single V gene segment. An earlier analysis of 450 to 650 of the donors called V segments functional above 56.7% productive rearrangements and segregating when the between-donor standard deviation exceeded 5%. To diagnose cytomegalovirus status from the catalog of TCR beta chain sequences, a statistical classification framework was built. In a later analysis, V and J genes were assigned by comparing TCR nucleotide sequences against IMGT/GENE-DB human TR gene sequences. The TCRdist pipeline was used in a later analysis to assign CDR3 sequences and most-parsimonious VDJ recombination scenarios. In a later analysis, every TCR beta chain was defined by the combination of its CDR3 amino acid sequence and its V-gene family, and reads without a unique V-gene family were dropped. A later analysis removed 592 highly shared, low-generation-probability nucleotide sequences to deal with suspected cross-contamination and a sequencing artifact. A later analysis calculated a clonal expansion index for each public chain from normalized within-repertoire ranks of inferred template counts. In a later analysis, generation probabilities were computed using a VDJ recombination model fitted to out-of-frame rearrangements, and the results were checked against IGoR. In a later analysis, TCR-TCR, TCR-HLA and TCR-CMV co-occurrence was scored with hypergeometric tests, and a repertoire-size bias correction was applied to TCR pairs. To estimate false discovery rates, a later analysis permuted the HLA or CMV assignments 20 times. In a later analysis, co-occurring TCRs were grouped with DBSCAN, and TCRdist sequence similarity was added when clustering was performed within HLA-allele-positive subsets. Repertoires with fewer than 30,000 or more than 120,000 public chains were left out of co-occurrence clustering, as were about 5 repertoires with anomalous nucleotide sharing. TCRdb retrieved this table from immuneACCESS and kept in-frame rearrangements only. Not all clones are present; in checked studies, unresolved V genes account for under half, and no reason is known for the remainder. V and J calls plus clone size are reproduced from that table; the DNA served to infer D and trimming. The sample table contains 150,000 to 200,000 clones; only one count was recorded for 75% to 85% of them. Under 0.85% of the sample is held by the ten biggest clonotypes.

Sequencing was carried out using PBMCs. Rearrangement joined TRBV28 to TRBJ2-4, with 12 bases in between that match TRBD2. The receptor's source is a boy aged 5 to 17 in good health and CMV-seronegative. The CDR3 region has the sequence CASSLGLAGTLAKNIQYF. The bases read TGTGCCAGCAGTTTAGGACTAGCGGGGACACTAGCCAAAAACATTCAGTACTTC.